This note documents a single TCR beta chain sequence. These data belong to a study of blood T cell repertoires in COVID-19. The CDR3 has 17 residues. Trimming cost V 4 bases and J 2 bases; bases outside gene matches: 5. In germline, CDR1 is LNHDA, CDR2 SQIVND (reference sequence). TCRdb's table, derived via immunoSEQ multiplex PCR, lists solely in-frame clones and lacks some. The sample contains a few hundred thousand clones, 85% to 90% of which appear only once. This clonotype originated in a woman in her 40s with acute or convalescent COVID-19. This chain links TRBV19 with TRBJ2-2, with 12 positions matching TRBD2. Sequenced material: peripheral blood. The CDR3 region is CASSRGLAGPNTGELFF. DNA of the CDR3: TGTGCCAGTAGTAGAGGACTAGCGGGGCCTAACACCGGGGAGCTGTTTTTT.